Sequencing of this T cell receptor (beta chain) was carried out in a study of blood T cell repertoires in COVID-19. CDR1 is SGHAT and CDR2 is FQNNGV in the germline V gene. The CDR3 loop spans 11 amino acids. Trimming cost V 3 bases and J 10 bases, with 7 bases left between them. Only in-frame clones appear in the TCRdb table, and some are missing; sequencing was by immunoSEQ multiplex PCR. The sample has 150,000 or so clones, roughly four fifths seen once. Input material: peripheral blood. This chain uses TRBV11-2 with TRBJ2-1; D not certain. The sequence derives from a woman aged 50 to 60 with active or convalescent COVID-19. The CDR3 loop reads CASSFLAEQFF. The CDR3 region has the DNA TGTGCCAGCAGCTTCCTCGCGGAGCAGTTCTTC.